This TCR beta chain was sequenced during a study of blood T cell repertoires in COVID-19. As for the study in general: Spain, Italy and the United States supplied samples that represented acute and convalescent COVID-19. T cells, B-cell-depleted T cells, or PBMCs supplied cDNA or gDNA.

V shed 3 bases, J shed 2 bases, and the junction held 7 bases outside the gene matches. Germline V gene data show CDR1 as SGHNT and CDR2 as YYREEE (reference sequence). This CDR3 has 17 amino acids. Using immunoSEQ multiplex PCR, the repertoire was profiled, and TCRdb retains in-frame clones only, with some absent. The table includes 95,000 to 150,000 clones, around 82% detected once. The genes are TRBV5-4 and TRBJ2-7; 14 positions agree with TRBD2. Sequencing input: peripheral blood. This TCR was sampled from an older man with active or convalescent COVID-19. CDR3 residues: CASSWGTSGGPTYEQYF. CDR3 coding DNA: TGTGCCAGCAGCTGGGGGACTAGCGGGGGACCTACCTACGAGCAGTACTTC.